The 28 T cell receptor beta chains given below trace back to one sample, sequenced in a study of CD8+ T cells in alopecia areata. Treatment specified: oral pan-JAK inhibitor, 5-10 mg twice daily. Extracted RNA was reverse transcribed into cDNA, the sequencing template. Measured with immunoSEQ multiplex PCR; TCRdb has only the in-frame clones, and not every one. The table lists about 160,000 clones, 65% of them singletons. Sequenced material: CD4+ T cells sorted from blood, taken at week 4, from a patient treated with tofacitinib. These receptors originate from a human donor with alopecia areata.

V and J are TRBV29-1 and TRBJ2-5; 9 nucleotides align to TRBD2. Germline V gives CDR1 SQVTM, CDR2 ANQGSEA. This CDR3 is 15 amino acids long. V shed 2 bases and J 5 bases; nucleotides not matched to a gene: 9. The CDR3 reads CSVERAGGLGETQYF. For the CDR3, the DNA is TGCAGCGTTGAACGAGCGGGGGGCTTGGGGGAGACCCAGTACTTC.

This chain uses TRBV4-3 with TRBJ2-1; 9 nucleotides agree with TRBD2. The CDR3 spans 16 residues. Germline CDR1 LGHNA, CDR2 YSLEER. V lost 0 bases to trimming and J lost 6 bases; unmatched junction nucleotides: 6. The CDR3 loop is CASSQEVGTSSNEQFF. For the CDR3, the DNA is TGCGCCAGCAGCCAAGAAGTAGGGACTAGCAGCAATGAGCAGTTCTTC.

The V and J genes are TRBV7-3 and TRBJ2-1, with 10 nucleotides matching TRBD2. This CDR3 has 15 amino acids. CDR1 is SGHTA and CDR2 is FQGTGA in the germline V gene. V lost 4 bases, J lost 5 bases, and 5 bases stayed unmatched. The CDR3 loop is CASSSGTSVNNEQFF. The CDR3 DNA reads TGTGCCAGCAGCTCCGGGACTAGCGTAAACAATGAGCAGTTCTTC.

This chain links TRBV10-3 with TRBJ2-3, with unresolved D. CDR1 ENHRY and CDR2 SYGVKD come from the germline V gene. The CDR3 has 13 residues. V lost 8 bases to trimming and J lost 3 bases, with 12 bases between them. The CDR3 sequence: CAISQTPTDTQYF. As DNA, the CDR3 is TGTGCCATCTCCCAGACCCCGACAGATACGCAGTATTTT.

The rearrangement uses TRBV5-4 and TRBJ2-2, with D possibly matching TRBD1 (6 bases). Trimming removed 6 bases at V and 1 base at J, with 16 bases between. Germline CDR1 SGHNT, CDR2 YYREEE (reference sequence). The CDR3 has 16 amino acids. The CDR3 bases are TGTGCCAGCACCCCCCCCGGGACAATGAACACCGGGGAGCTGTTTTTT. Its protein product is CASTPPGTMNTGELFF. Looking up the rest from reference TRBV5-4 and TRBJ2-2 gives the full variable domain: ETGVTQSPTHLIKTRGQQVTLRCSSQSGHNTVSWYQQALGQGPQFIFQYYREEENGRGNFPPRFSGLQFPNYSSELNVNALELDDSALYLCASTPPGTMNTGELFFGEGSRLTVL.

This clone was seen a few times. Here the CDR3 DNA reads TGTGCCAGCAGTTTAGAGGGGTACAGTTCACCCCTCCACTTT. It translates to CASSLEGYSSPLHF. The V gene is TRBV27, the J gene TRBJ1-6, with D possibly being TRBD1 (5 bases). CDR3 length: 14 residues. In germline, CDR1 is MNHEY, CDR2 SMNVEV (reference sequence). V was trimmed by 2 bases and J by 9 bases, leaving 11 bases between them.

This clone was counted a few times. The chain combines TRBV5-6 with TRBJ2-2; 7 nucleotides agree with TRBD1. V dropped 3 bases and J dropped 1; count of bases not matched to a gene: 6. The length of the CDR3 is 16 residues. CDR1 SGHDT and CDR2 YYEEEE come from the germline V gene. CDR3 loop: CASSWVDRRNTGELFF. The CDR3 DNA is TGTGCCAGCAGCTGGGTGGACAGGCGGAACACCGGGGAGCTGTTTTTT.

V usage is TRBV5-1 and J usage is TRBJ2-4; D might be TRBD1 (6 bases). The V end was cut by 3 bases, the J end by 5 bases, with 15 bases between. The CDR3 sequence is 15 residues long. The germline gives CDR1 SGHRS, CDR2 YFSETQ. CDR3 sequence (DNA): TGCGCCAGCAGCTGGAACCGGGACACCCAAAACATTCAGTACTTC. This translates into CASSWNRDTQNIQYF.

The J gene is TRBJ2-3, the V gene TRBV5-4, with D perhaps TRBD1 (6 bases). The CDR3 contains 16 residues. The germline gives CDR1 SGHNT, CDR2 YYREEE (reference sequence). V dropped 2 bases and J dropped 0 bases, with 13 bases sitting between them. The CDR3 sequence is CASSFGQLMSTDTQYF. In DNA form, the CDR3 reads TGTGCCAGCAGCTTCGGACAGCTGATGAGCACAGATACGCAGTATTTT.

The chain uses TRBV5-1 and TRBJ2-5, with a possible D match to TRBD2 (6 bases). The V gene's germline CDR1 is SGHRS and CDR2 YFSETQ. The CDR3 has 17 residues. Trimming shortened V by 1 base and J by 5 bases, and 21 bases separated the two germline ends. The CDR3 DNA follows: TGCGCCAGCAGCTTGCGGATCCTTGGGGGGTTGGGTGAGACCCAGTACTTC. Protein: CASSLRILGGLGETQYF.

The rearrangement links TRBV9 to TRBJ1-1; TRBD1 aligns across 8 bases. With 4 bases clipped from V and 6 bases from J, the junction kept 11 bases outside the gene matches. The CDR3 spans 15 residues. CDR1 is SGDLS, CDR2 YYNGEE, per germline. This CDR3 reads CASSPRTGPSPEAFF. Written as DNA, the CDR3 is TGTGCCAGCAGCCCGAGGACAGGGCCGTCCCCTGAAGCTTTCTTT.

This chain connects TRBV15 to TRBJ2-3; D call uncertain. The CDR3 extends over 12 amino acids. Germline values: CDR1 LNHNV, CDR2 YYDKDF (reference sequence). Trimming stripped 0 bases from V and 12 bases from J, with 10 bases between. The CDR3 sequence is CATSREGLHQYF. CDR3 sequence (DNA): TGTGCCACCAGCAGAGAGGGCCTCCATCAGTATTTT.

The chain is built from TRBV18 and TRBJ2-5; D may be TRBD2 (5 bases). The germline CDR1 and CDR2 sequences are KGHSH and LQKENI. The CDR3 is 14 amino acids. V was trimmed by 2 bases and J by 4 bases, leaving 11 bases between them. CDR3 nucleotides: TGTGCCAGCTCACCAATCGGGAAAGCAGAGACCCAGTACTTC. This codes for CASSPIGKAETQYF.

This rearrangement joins TRBV30 to TRBJ2-3, with TRBD1 matching 7 bases. The germline CDR1 and CDR2 sequences are GTSNPN and SVGIG (reference sequence). J gave up 4 bases and V 5 bases, and 6 bases lay outside the gene matches. The CDR3 extends over 13 amino acids. The CDR3 loop is CAWAEGAPDTQYF. The CDR3, as DNA: TGTGCCTGGGCAGAGGGGGCCCCAGATACGCAGTATTTT.

The CDR3 DNA is TGTGCCAGCTCACCGGACCGCATCCAGGAGCAGTTCTTC. Its translation is CASSPDRIQEQFF. V and J are TRBV18 and TRBJ2-1; D not resolved. V was pared by 3 bases and J by 10 bases, with 13 bases between. The CDR3 runs 13 residues. Germline CDR1 and CDR2: KGHSH and LQKENI.

The J gene is TRBJ1-6, the V gene TRBV7-2; D might be TRBD1 (5 bases). V lost 1 base and J lost 9, with 10 bases in between. CDR1 is SGHTA and CDR2 is FQGNSA in the germline V gene. The CDR3 is 14 residues long. DNA for the CDR3: TGTGCCAGCAGCTTAGGGCAGGGAACTTCACCCCTCCACTTT. As protein: CASSLGQGTSPLHF.

This clone was observed at least ten times. This chain links TRBV7-2 with TRBJ2-2; D is uncertain. Germline V lookup: CDR1 SGHTA, CDR2 FQGNSA. V lost 6 bases and J lost 4, with 9 bases in between. This CDR3 is built from 13 residues. The CDR3 sequence: CASRSRLTGELFF. For the CDR3, the DNA is TGTGCCAGCAGGTCCAGACTCACCGGGGAGCTGTTTTTT.

The V gene is TRBV6-6, the J gene TRBJ2-5; the D is unclear. The germline gives CDR1 MNHNY, CDR2 SVGAGI (reference sequence). V gave up 6 bases and J gave up 5 bases, with 7 bases separating them. The CDR3 is made up of 11 amino acids. CDR3 nucleotides: TGTGCCAGCAGCCCCGCGGAGACCCAGTACTTC. Its protein is CASSPAETQYF.

This clone was picked up a small number of times. The rearrangement joins TRBV14 to TRBJ2-2; unclear D gene. CDR3 size: 14 residues. Germline CDR1 is SGHDN and CDR2 is FVKESK. Trimming removed 1 base at V and 2 bases at J, with 5 bases between. CDR3 nucleotide sequence: TGTGCCAGCAGCCAAGGGTTCAACACCGGGGAGCTGTTTTTT. This gives the protein CASSQGFNTGELFF. The entire variable domain, with the rest obtained from reference TRBV14 and TRBJ2-2, is as follows: EAGVTQFPSHSVIEKGQTVTLRCDPISGHDNLYWYRRVMGKEIKFLLHFVKESKQDESGMPNNRFLAERTGGTYSTLKVQPAELEDSGVYFCASSQGFNTGELFFGEGSRLTVL.

The V call is TRBV4-3, the J call TRBJ1-6; D is ambiguous. The V end lost 6 bases, the J end lost 8 bases, and 11 bases lay between the germline ends. CDR3 length: 13 residues. In germline, CDR1 is LGHNA, CDR2 YSLEER. CDR3 coding DNA: TGCGCCAGCAGTCTGGCAGAAGATTCACCCCTCCACTTT. Its translation is CASSLAEDSPLHF.

This chain uses TRBV6-5 with TRBJ2-1, with no clear D. The CDR3 is 11 residues long. Germline CDR1 is MNHEY and CDR2 is SVGAGI. V was pared by 1 base and J by 11 bases, with 6 bases between. The CDR3 DNA follows: TGTGCCAGCAGTTACTTCCCTAAGCAGTTCTTC. Protein sequence: CASSYFPKQFF.

This clone appeared a single time. The chain recombines TRBV25-1 with TRBJ2-5, with a weak D call TRBD1 (5 bases). Trimming pared 1 base from V and 4 bases from J, leaving 13 bases between. The germline CDR1 and CDR2 sequences are MGHDK and SYGVNS. CDR3 length equals 15 residues. CDR3 region: CASSESQGTGETQYF. The CDR3 region has the DNA TGTGCCAGCAGTGAATCCCAGGGAACGGGAGAGACCCAGTACTTC.

The chain combines TRBV29-1 with TRBJ2-3; 14 nucleotides line up with TRBD2. The germline CDR1 and CDR2 sequences are SQVTM and ANQGSEA. The CDR3 runs 19 residues. The V segment lost 6 bases and the J segment 0 bases; nucleotides outside the gene matches: 14. The CDR3 coding sequence is TGCAGCGTGGCTTCCGGGACTAGCGGGGGCCCACCGAGCACAGATACGCAGTATTTT. It is translated as CSVASGTSGGPPSTDTQYF.

This clone turned up a few times. The chain recombines TRBV4-1 with TRBJ2-1; TRBD2 aligns across 8 bases. Germline assignment: CDR1 MGHRA and CDR2 YSYEKL. This CDR3 has 17 amino acids. V shed 1 base, J shed 12 bases, and the junction held 17 bases outside the gene matches. CDR3 region: CASSQVFVGTRTERQFF. CDR3 coding DNA: TGCGCCAGCAGCCAAGTATTCGTAGGGACTAGAACCGAACGGCAGTTCTTC.

With respect to this clone: The same CDR3 also results from other DNA sequences found in this sample. The V gene is TRBV30, the J gene TRBJ1-2; D perhaps matches TRBD1 (6 bases). Germline CDR1 is GTSNPN and CDR2 is SVGIG (reference sequence). This CDR3 comprises 13 residues. The V gene lost 3 bases and the J gene lost 7 bases, with 15 bases spanning the gap. The CDR3 nucleotides read TGTGCCTGGAGACCCGGGGGGGGCGGTGGCTACACCTTC. It specifies CAWRPGGGGGYTF.

This clone was counted a single time. V usage is TRBV5-1 and J usage is TRBJ2-3; D unresolved. In germline, CDR1 is SGHRS, CDR2 YFSETQ. The CDR3 sequence is 15 residues long. V gave up 0 bases and J gave up 2 bases, with 10 bases separating them. The CDR3 coding sequence is TGCGCCAGCAGCTTGGGGGAATGGGACACAGATACGCAGTATTTT. Amino acids: CASSLGEWDTDTQYF.

This rearrangement joins TRBV19 to TRBJ2-7; D is perhaps TRBD1 (5 bases). The germline V gene encodes CDR1 LNHDA and CDR2 SQIVND (reference sequence). This CDR3 spans 14 amino acids. The germline V and J ends were trimmed by 3 bases and 4 bases, with 13 bases remaining between them. The CDR3 DNA is TGTGCCAGTAGTATTCGGACATCGGAGTACGAGCAGTACTTC. This translates into CASSIRTSEYEQYF.

The V call is TRBV14, the J call TRBJ2-3; weak D call: TRBD2 (5 bases). Germline CDR1 and CDR2: SGHDN and FVKESK. CDR3 length: 15 amino acids. The V and J ends lost 9 bases and 2 bases respectively, with 18 bases between them. The DNA for the CDR3 is TGTGCCAGTTCGGGGATAAGGACGTTCACAGATACGCAGTATTTT. Translating it yields CASSGIRTFTDTQYF.